The 9 T cell receptor beta chains reported below all come from one sample, sequenced in a study of cytomegalovirus exposure and HLA in healthy donors (dated by TCRdb to about 2017). The library was built by means of the immunoSEQ multiplex PCR assay. For the multiplex PCR, a mixture combining 60 forward primers for TCR Vbeta segments and 13 reverse primers for TCR Jbeta segments was used. Here the immuneACCESS table is served through TCRdb, limited to in-frame sequences with V and J called. Missing clones are a known gap in these copies; in checked studies unresolved V genes cover under half, and the rest lacks a known reason. The sample table shows about 21,000 clones, and about 78% are seen once. Approximately 7% of the sample goes to the ten largest clones. Sequencing was done on a sample of PBMCs. The receptors were sampled from a man aged 55-75 years in good health and CMV-seronegative.

This clone showed up just once. The chain joins TRBV18 to TRBJ1-1; unclear D gene. The CDR3 contains 15 residues. Trimming took 3 bases from V and 0 from J, leaving 11 bases between them. Germline-derived CDR1 and CDR2 are KGHSH and LQKENI. For the CDR3, the DNA is TGTGCCAGCTCACCGAGACAAGTAATGAACACTGAAGCTTTCTTT. It encodes CASSPRQVMNTEAFF. Complete variable domain (other parts from reference TRBV18 and TRBJ1-1): NAGVMQNPRHLVRRRGQEARLRCSPMKGHSHVYWYRQLPEEGLKFMVYLQKENIIDESGMPKERFSAEFPKEGPSILRIQQVVRGDSAAYFCASSPRQVMNTEAFFGQGTRLTVV.

The J gene is TRBJ2-2, the V gene TRBV7-2; 10 nucleotides align to TRBD2. V dropped 0 bases and J dropped 8; count of bases not matched to a gene: 12. Germline V gene sequence: CDR1 SGHTA, CDR2 FQGNSA. CDR3 size: 18 residues. The chain's CDR3 is CASSLAALAGVGGGELFF. In DNA form, the CDR3 reads TGTGCCAGCAGCTTAGCCGCCCTAGCGGGAGTTGGCGGAGGGGAGCTGTTTTTT.

This chain connects TRBV7-2 to TRBJ2-5; 8 bases are shared with TRBD2. Germline lookup yields CDR1 SGHTA and CDR2 FQGNSA. The CDR3 has 15 residues. V dropped 1 base and J dropped 5; count of bases not matched to a gene: 6. In nucleotides, the CDR3 is TGTGCCAGCAGCTTAGGGAGCGGGAGCGATGAGACCCAGTACTTC. As protein: CASSLGSGSDETQYF.

V usage is TRBV6-1 and J usage is TRBJ1-5; D is uncertain. V lost 7 bases and J 2 bases, leaving 15 bases between the germline ends. The CDR3 has 15 residues. Germline-derived CDR1 and CDR2 are MNHNS and SASEGT. In DNA form, the CDR3 reads TGTGCCAGCACCAGAGACATCCCAGGCAATCAGCCCCAGCATTTT. This codes for CASTRDIPGNQPQHF.

This clone was detected a few times. The CDR3 DNA reads TGTGCCAGCAGTTCCCCGGGACAGGGAATATATTTT. Translation gives CASSSPGQGIYF. The chain employs TRBV28 and TRBJ1-3, with 9 bases matching TRBD1. V lost 4 bases, J lost 13 bases, and 5 bases stayed unmatched. This CDR3 comprises 12 residues. CDR1 and CDR2 from the germline V gene are MDHEN and SYDVKM. The variable domain in full, completed from reference TRBV28 and TRBJ1-3, reads DVKVTQSSRYLVKRTGEKVFLECVQDMDHENMFWYRQDPGLGLRLIYFSYDVKMKEKGDIPEGYSVSREKKERFSLILESASTNQTSMYLCASSSPGQGIYFGEGSWLTVV.

This chain uses TRBV19 with TRBJ1-6; no definite D call. Per the germline V gene, CDR1 is LNHDA and CDR2 is SQIVND (reference sequence). CDR3 length: 13 residues. The V gene lost 3 bases and the J gene lost 10 bases, with 10 bases spanning the gap. In DNA, the CDR3 is TGTGCCAGTAGTATGGGAGCGGGATCACCCCTCCACTTT. This codes for CASSMGAGSPLHF. The entire variable domain, with the rest obtained from reference TRBV19 and TRBJ1-6, is as follows: DGGITQSPKYLFRKEGQNVTLSCEQNLNHDAMYWYRQDPGQGLRLIYYSQIVNDFQKGDIAEGYSVSREKKESFPLTVTSAQKNPTAFYLCASSMGAGSPLHFGNGTRLTVT.

The chain carries TRBV19 and TRBJ1-5, with D hard to call. V was cut by 4 bases and J by 4 bases, with 14 bases left in between. CDR1 is LNHDA and CDR2 is SQIVND in the germline V gene (reference sequence). This CDR3 spans 15 amino acids. CDR3 nucleotides: TGTGCCAGTAGTACCCCGGGTGTACGGAATCAGCCCCAGCATTTT. It is translated as CASSTPGVRNQPQHF.

This chain uses TRBV7-3 with TRBJ2-1; D may be TRBD1 (6 bases). The ends were cut back, 0 bases at V and 8 bases at J, with 17 bases in the middle. The germline gives CDR1 SGHTA, CDR2 FQGTGA. The CDR3 has 16 residues. The CDR3 region is CASSLTFGQGLDEQFF. CDR3 coding DNA: TGTGCCAGCAGCTTAACTTTTGGTCAGGGGCTGGATGAGCAGTTCTTC.

This clone was seen just once. The J gene is TRBJ1-1, the V gene TRBV11-2, with a possible D match to TRBD1 (5 bases). V was shortened by 4 bases and J by 9 bases, with 15 bases between the two germline ends. CDR3 length: 13 residues. The germline CDR1 and CDR2 sequences are SGHAT and FQNNGV. The chain's CDR3 is CASSSLQASQAFF. The DNA of the CDR3 is TGTGCCAGCAGCTCATTACAGGCCTCACAAGCTTTCTTT.